This T cell receptor beta chain comes out of a study of Ad26.COV2.S vaccination and SARS-CoV-2 variants. Study-wide background: The authors gave Ad26.COV2.S intramuscularly, either once or twice 56 days apart. Study outcomes and limitations: Comparability of non-spike TCR breadth was observed across vaccine and placebo recipients.

Treatment in this sample: 15 to 20 received Ad26.COV2.S at low or high dose, single or two shots; about 5 received placebo; per-sample allocation not given. Specimens were obtained on day 63 following the first vaccine or placebo injection. Ad26 vector vaccine expressed Wuhan-strain SARS-CoV-2 spike. As concerns this clone: Its antigen is not known.

Germline lookup yields CDR1 GTSNPN and CDR2 SVGIG (reference sequence). This CDR3 has 13 amino acids. Trimming pared 3 bases from V and 4 bases from J, leaving 10 bases between. Sequenced by immunoSEQ multiplex PCR; TCRdb stores in-frame clones only, minus some. The table includes about 370,000 clones, over 75% detected once. This rearrangement joins TRBV30 to TRBJ1-5; no clear D gene. This sequence originates from a person aged 18-60 years who received the Ad26.COV2.S COVID-19 vaccine or a placebo. The source material was peripheral blood, sampled in a trial of Ad26.COV2.S vaccine versus placebo. This chain's CDR3 is CAWRAKLNQPQHF. CDR3 bases: TGTGCCTGGAGGGCCAAGCTAAATCAGCCCCAGCATTTT.